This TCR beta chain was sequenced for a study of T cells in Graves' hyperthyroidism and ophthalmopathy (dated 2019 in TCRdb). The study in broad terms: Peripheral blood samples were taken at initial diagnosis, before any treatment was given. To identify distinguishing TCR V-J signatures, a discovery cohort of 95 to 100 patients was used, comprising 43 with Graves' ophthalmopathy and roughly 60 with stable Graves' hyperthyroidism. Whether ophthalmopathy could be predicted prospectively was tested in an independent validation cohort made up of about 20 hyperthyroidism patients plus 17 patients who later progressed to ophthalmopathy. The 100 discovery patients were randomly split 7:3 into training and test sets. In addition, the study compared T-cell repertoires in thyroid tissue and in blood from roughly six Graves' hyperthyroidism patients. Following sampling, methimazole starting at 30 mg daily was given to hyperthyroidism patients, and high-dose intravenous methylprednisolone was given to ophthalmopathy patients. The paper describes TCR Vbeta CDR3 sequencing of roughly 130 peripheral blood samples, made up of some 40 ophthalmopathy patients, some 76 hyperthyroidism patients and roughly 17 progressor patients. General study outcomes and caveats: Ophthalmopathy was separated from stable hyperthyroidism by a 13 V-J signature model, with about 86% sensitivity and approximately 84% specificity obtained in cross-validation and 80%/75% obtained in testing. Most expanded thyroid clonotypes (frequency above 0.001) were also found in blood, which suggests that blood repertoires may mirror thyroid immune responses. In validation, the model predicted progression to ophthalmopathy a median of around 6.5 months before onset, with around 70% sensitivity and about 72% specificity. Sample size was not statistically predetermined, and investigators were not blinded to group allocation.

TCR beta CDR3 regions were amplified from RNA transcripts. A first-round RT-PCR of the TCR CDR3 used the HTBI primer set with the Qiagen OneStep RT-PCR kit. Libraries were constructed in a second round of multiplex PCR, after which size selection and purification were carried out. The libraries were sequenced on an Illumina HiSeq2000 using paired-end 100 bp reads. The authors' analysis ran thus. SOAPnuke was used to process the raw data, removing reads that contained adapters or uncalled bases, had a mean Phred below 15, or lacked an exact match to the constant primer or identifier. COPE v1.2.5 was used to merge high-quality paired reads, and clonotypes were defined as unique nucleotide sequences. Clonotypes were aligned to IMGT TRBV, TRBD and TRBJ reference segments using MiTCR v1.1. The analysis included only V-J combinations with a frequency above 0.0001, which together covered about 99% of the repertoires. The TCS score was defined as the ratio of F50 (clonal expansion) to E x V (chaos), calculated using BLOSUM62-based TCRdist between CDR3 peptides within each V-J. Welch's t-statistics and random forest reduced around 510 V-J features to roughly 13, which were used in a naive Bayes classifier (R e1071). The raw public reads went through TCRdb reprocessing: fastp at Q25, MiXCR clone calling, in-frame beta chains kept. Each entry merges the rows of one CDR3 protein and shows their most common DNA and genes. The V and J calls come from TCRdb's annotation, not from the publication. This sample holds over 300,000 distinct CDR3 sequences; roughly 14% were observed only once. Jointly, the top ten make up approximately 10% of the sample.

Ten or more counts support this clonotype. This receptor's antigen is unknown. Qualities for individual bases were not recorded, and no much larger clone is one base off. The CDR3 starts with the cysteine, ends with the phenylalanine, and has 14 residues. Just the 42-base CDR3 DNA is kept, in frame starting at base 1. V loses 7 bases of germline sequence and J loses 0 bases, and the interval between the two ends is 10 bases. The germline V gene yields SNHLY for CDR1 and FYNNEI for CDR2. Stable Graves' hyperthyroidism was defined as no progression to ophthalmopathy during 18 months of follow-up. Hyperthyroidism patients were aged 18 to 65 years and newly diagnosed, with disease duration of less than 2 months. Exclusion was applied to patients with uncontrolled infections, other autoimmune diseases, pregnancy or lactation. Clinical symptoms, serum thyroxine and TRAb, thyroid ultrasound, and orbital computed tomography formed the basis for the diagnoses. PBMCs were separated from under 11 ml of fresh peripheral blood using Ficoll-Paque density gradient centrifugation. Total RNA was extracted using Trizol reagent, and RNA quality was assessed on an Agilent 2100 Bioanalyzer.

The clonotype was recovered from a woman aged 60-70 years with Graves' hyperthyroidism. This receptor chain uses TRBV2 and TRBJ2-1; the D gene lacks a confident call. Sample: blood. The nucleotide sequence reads TGTGCCAGCATAACGGTCCGCTCCTACAATGAGCAGTTCTTC. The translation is CASITVRSYNEQFF. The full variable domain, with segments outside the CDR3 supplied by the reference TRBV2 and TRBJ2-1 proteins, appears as EPEVTQTPSHQVTQMGQEVILRCVPISNHLYFYWYRQILGQKVEFLVSFYNNEISEKSEIFDDQFSVERPDGSNFTLKIRSTKLEDSAMYFCASITVRSYNEQFFGPGTRLTVL.